This is a list of T cell receptor beta chains from one sample in a study of cytomegalovirus exposure and HLA in healthy donors. Assay used: immunoSEQ multiplex PCR; TCRdb lists only in-frame clones, some missing. The sample shows about 140,000 clones, roughly three quarters of them seen only once. The sample consisted of PBMCs. Every receptor here comes from a female donor in good health and CMV-seronegative. Both conserved end residues are trimmed from each CDR3.

J	V	CDR3
TRBJ2-1	TRBV7-9	ASSPYIEQF
TRBJ2-7	TRBV7-2	ASSPATGYYEQY
TRBJ2-5	TRBV7-9	ASRGGVETQY
TRBJ1-4	TRBV28	ASSFVEKLF
TRBJ2-1	TRBV5-1	ASSFGTAYNEQF
TRBJ2-1	TRBV30	AWSRRRSSYNEQF
TRBJ2-5	TRBV5-1	ASSVGTFQETQY
TRBJ2-5	TRBV10-3	ASGLGGPETQY
TRBJ1-4	TRBV7-2	ASSSGQGNEKLF
TRBJ2-2	TRBV4-1	ASSQGQVRRELF
TRBJ1-2	TRBV7-9	ASSARAPGDRAYGYT
TRBJ2-5	TRBV7-8	ASSSSSTQETQY
TRBJ2-1	TRBV28	ASTLWAGGQGSNEQF
TRBJ2-2	TRBV7-8	ASSLAMATQNTGELF
TRBJ2-2	TRBV7-2	ASSPRTSWTGELF
TRBJ1-4	TRBV18	ASSPRDTLISEKLF
TRBJ2-3	TRBV4-3	ASSQDRGGADTQY
TRBJ1-1	TRBV28	ASSFRGTEAF
TRBJ2-7	TRBV29-1	SVELRTGGFYEQY
TRBJ2-5	TRBV7-8	ASSLRLAGIQETQY
TRBJ1-1	TRBV13	ASSLSPSGTEAF
TRBJ1-4	TRBV7-9	ASSQTTPTMEKLF
TRBJ2-7	TRBV6-6	ASSYSTSGNEQY